Shown below are 16 T cell receptor beta chains from a single sample sequenced in a study of Graves' ophthalmopathy and Graves' hyperthyroidism (dated by TCRdb to the late 2010s). The instrument was an Illumina HiSeq 2000. For repertoire sequencing, the TCR beta CDR3 regions were amplified from RNA transcripts. The first round was an RT-PCR using HTBI primers with the Qiagen OneStep RT-PCR kit, and this first round was followed by a second-round multiplex PCR, then size selection and purification. TCRdb reworked the public reads: Q25 trimming with fastp, MiXCR clone assembly, productive beta chains retained. Rows merge per CDR3 protein into single entries with the most common DNA and genes. This sample is represented by over a million distinct CDR3 sequences; roughly two fifths of them were singletons. Approximately 10% of the sample is taken by the ten largest. Sequencing input: peripheral blood or thyroid tissue (not recorded which). The origin of the receptors is an adult man with Graves' hyperthyroidism.

This clonotype was detected only a few times. This chain joins TRBV19 and TRBJ1-2, with a possible D match to TRBD1 (5 bases). Germline-derived CDR1 and CDR2 are LNHDA and SQIVND (reference sequence). The CDR3 is 13 residues long. The V end lost 2 bases, the J end lost 8 bases, and 12 bases lay between the germline ends. The CDR3 bases are TGTGCCAGTAGTATAACAGGTCGGAGAGGCTACACCTTC. This codes for CASSITGRRGYTF.

In regard to this clonotype: A much larger clone sits a single nucleotide away, making a read error possible. This CDR3 is missing its conserved last phenylalanine or tryptophan, likely due to a read error. The rearrangement uses TRBV4-3 and TRBJ1-1; the D is unclear. Germline V gene data show CDR1 as LGHNA and CDR2 as YSLEER. The ends were cut back, 0 bases at V and 2 bases at J, with 7 bases in the middle. CDR3 length: 14 amino acids. The CDR3 coding sequence is TGCGCCAGCAGCCAAGATACGACCAACACTGAAGCTTTCCTT. Its protein product is CASSQDTTNTEAFL.

This clonotype came up many times. The chain links TRBV5-1 to TRBJ1-6; no clear D gene. CDR3 length equals 15 residues. Trimming took 4 bases from V and 7 from J, leaving 15 bases between them. The germline CDR1 and CDR2 sequences are SGHRS and YFSETQ. The CDR3 spells CASSPPGRNNSPLHF. The CDR3 bases are TGCGCCAGCAGCCCCCCAGGACGGAACAATTCACCCCTCCACTTT.

This clonotype was counted a single time. The junction differs from germline at one of its ends, possibly a read error. The V call is TRBV11-2, the J call TRBJ2-2, with D hard to call. The CDR3 runs 15 residues. CDR1 and CDR2 from the germline V gene are SGHAT and FQNNGV. The CDR3 region has the DNA TGCGCCAGCAGCCAAGAACGGAGAGCTGGCGGGGAGCTGTTTTTT. Protein: CASSQERRAGGELFF.

The rearrangement joins TRBV30 to TRBJ2-7; TRBD2 aligns across 7 bases. Germline lookup yields CDR1 GTSNPN and CDR2 SVGIG (reference sequence). V shed 3 bases and J 5 bases; nucleotides not matched to a gene: 10. CDR3 length: 14 amino acids. The CDR3 DNA is TGTGCCTGGAGGACACTAGCGTCTTACAACGAGCAGTACTTC. Residues: CAWRTLASYNEQYF.

This clonotype came up many times. V is TRBV10-3 and J is TRBJ2-5, with a tentative D call TRBD2 (5 bases). V was cut by 6 bases and J by 2 bases, with 10 bases left in between. The CDR3 totals 13 residues. Germline V gene lookup returns CDR1 ENHRY and CDR2 SYGVKD. CDR3 in DNA: TGTGCCATCAGGGACGGGGAACAAGAGACCCAGTACTTC. This translates into CAIRDGEQETQYF.

This clonotype was counted between two and nine times. The rearrangement links TRBV6-5 to TRBJ2-2; D ambiguous. Trimming pared 7 bases from V and 1 base from J, leaving 7 bases between. The CDR3 consists of 13 residues. Germline V gene data show CDR1 as MNHEY and CDR2 as SVGAGI. The CDR3 sequence is CASTYRNTGELFF. In DNA, the CDR3 is TGTGCCAGCACGTACAGGAACACCGGGGAGCTGTTTTTT.

This CDR3 is CASSGDGRTLYEQYF. CDR3 DNA sequence: TGTGCCAGCAGTGGTGACGGGCGGACCCTCTACGAGCAGTACTTC. V and J are TRBV2 and TRBJ2-7; no reliable D call. V lost 4 bases to trimming and J lost 3 bases, with 16 bases between them. The CDR3 is 15 residues long. Per the germline V gene, CDR1 is SNHLY and CDR2 is FYNNEI.

This clonotype was found many times. The chain employs TRBV20-1 and TRBJ1-5; D may be TRBD1 (6 bases). This CDR3 contains 13 residues. Germline CDR1 and CDR2: DFQATT and SNEGSKA (reference sequence). V was shortened by 6 bases and J by 5 bases, with 14 bases between the two germline ends. The CDR3 nucleotides read TGCAGTGCCACCGGGACACCCTATCAGCCCCAGCATTTT. It codes for CSATGTPYQPQHF.

Many counts were recorded for this clonotype. The chain links TRBV4-3 to TRBJ1-1; D uncertain. The CDR3 is 13 amino acids. Trimming cost V 3 bases and J 3 bases, with 8 bases left between them. Germline CDR1 LGHNA, CDR2 YSLEER. The CDR3 here is CASSQGRHTEAFF. DNA for the CDR3: TGCGCCAGCAGCCAGGGCAGGCACACTGAAGCTTTCTTT.

The chain couples TRBV5-1 to TRBJ2-7; 9 positions agree with TRBD2. J gave up 2 bases and V 3 bases, and 9 bases lay outside the gene matches. Germline V gene lookup returns CDR1 SGHRS and CDR2 YFSETQ. The CDR3 covers 16 residues. The CDR3 is CASSWALAGQTYEQYF. DNA for the CDR3: TGCGCCAGCAGCTGGGCGCTAGCGGGGCAAACCTACGAGCAGTACTTC.

This clonotype occurred a few times. This sequence joins TRBV2 and TRBJ1-5; D remains ambiguous. The CDR3 is made up of 14 amino acids. The V and J ends lost 7 bases and 0 bases respectively, with 10 bases between them. Germline V CDR1 and CDR2: SNHLY, FYNNEI. CDR3 bases: TGTGCCAGCAAGGGCAGTTATAGCAATCAGCCCCAGCATTTT. It yields the protein CASKGSYSNQPQHF.

A few counts support this clonotype. The chain links TRBV15 to TRBJ1-1, with D uncertain. Germline CDR1 and CDR2: LNHNV and YYDKDF (reference sequence). The CDR3 has 13 amino acids. Trimming shortened V by 3 bases and J by 4 bases, and 9 bases separated the two germline ends. The CDR3 sequence: CATSSLYSTEAFF. The DNA of the CDR3 is TGTGCCACCAGCAGTCTATACAGCACTGAAGCTTTCTTT.

Turning to this clonotype: This may come from a read error, since a much larger clone is one base off. The chain employs TRBV7-4 and TRBJ2-1, with TRBD1 matching over 11 bases. The CDR3 has 17 amino acids. CDR1 is SGHVT and CDR2 is SQSDAQ in the germline V gene. The DNA for the CDR3 is TGTGCCAGCAGCCTAGCGAAGAGGGACAGGGGGAAGGTCGAGCAGTTCTTC. Translating it yields CASSLAKRDRGKVEQFF.

At least ten counts were recorded for this clonotype. The rearrangement uses TRBV10-2 and TRBJ2-7, with D maybe TRBD1 (5 bases). CDR1 is WSHSY and CDR2 is SAAADI in the germline V gene. The CDR3 runs 14 residues. V lost 2 bases and J lost 3, with 11 bases in between. This CDR3 is CASSEAGSDYEQYF. The CDR3 nucleotides are TGCGCCAGCAGTGAGGCAGGGTCCGACTACGAGCAGTACTTC.

The chain joins TRBV19 to TRBJ1-2; D possibly corresponds to TRBD1 (5 bases). Per the germline V gene, CDR1 is LNHDA and CDR2 is SQIVND (reference sequence). The germline V and J ends were trimmed by 3 bases and 2 bases, with 16 bases remaining between them. The CDR3 consists of 16 residues. CDR3 residues: CASSIRTPRVNYGYTF. The CDR3, as DNA: TGTGCCAGTAGTATTAGGACGCCCAGGGTGAACTATGGCTACACCTTC.